This T cell receptor beta chain was sequenced during a study of beta chain features in type 1 diabetes. Study results and limitations: TCRB rearrangement may or may not be influenced by HLA type; here this remained unresolved. PCR could preferentially amplify shorter templates, alike in patients and controls. There was a possibility that cDNA sequencing over-represented cells with high TCR expression.

The V gene end was trimmed by 6 bases and the J gene end by 7 bases; junction bases not matched to a gene: 12. Looked up from germline, CDR1 is MDHEN and CDR2 is SYDVKM. This CDR3 has 15 residues. Reverse transcribing all isolated RNA meant expressed TCRB transcripts were sequenced. TCRdb's table, derived via immunoSEQ multiplex PCR, lists solely in-frame clones and lacks some. The data contain about 360,000 clones, around 12% of them singletons. This clone was detected only a few times. Its antigen is as yet unknown. This sequence was found in a man younger than 35 in good health. The sequencing sample was made of naive CD4+ T cells from blood. The genes are TRBV28 and TRBJ2-1, with 7 bases fitting TRBD2. CDR3 sequence reads: CASSLTGTTRNEQFF. The CDR3 DNA follows: TGTGCCAGCAGCCTAACCGGGACTACGAGGAATGAGCAGTTCTTC.